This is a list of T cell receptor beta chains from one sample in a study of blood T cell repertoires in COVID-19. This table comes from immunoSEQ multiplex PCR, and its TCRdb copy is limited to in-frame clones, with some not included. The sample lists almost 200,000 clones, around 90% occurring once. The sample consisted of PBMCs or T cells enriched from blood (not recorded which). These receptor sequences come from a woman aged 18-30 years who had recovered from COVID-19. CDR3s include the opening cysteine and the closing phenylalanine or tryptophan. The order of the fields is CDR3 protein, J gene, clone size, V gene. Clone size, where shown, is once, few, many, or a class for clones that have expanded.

CASSLVVGRGPSNQPQHF	TRBJ1-5	.	TRBV5-4
CASRTGSSYNSPLHF	TRBJ1-6	.	TRBV6-5
CASEAGATNADTQYF	TRBJ2-3	.	TRBV28
CASSPRQGQGMGTEAFF	TRBJ1-1	.	TRBV18
CAGSLLGTGQGLSSYEQYF	TRBJ2-7	.	TRBV7-4
CASSLLTDQPQHF	TRBJ1-5	few	TRBV4-2
CASSSRQVHTEAFF	TRBJ1-1	.	TRBV7-9
CASSPGQGWDTEAFF	TRBJ1-1	.	TRBV7-9
CASKRGNTEAFF	TRBJ1-1	.	TRBV5-4
CASASTGTLPIEQFF	TRBJ2-1	few	TRBV6-5
CASSLYLRGLAGELFF	TRBJ2-2	.	TRBV28
CASSLGLAETQYF	TRBJ2-5	.	TRBV5-6
CASHRPRGGSDNEQFF	TRBJ2-1	.	TRBV28
CASSLESVMNTEAFF	TRBJ1-1	.	TRBV5-1